One sample yielded the 30 T cell receptor beta chains listed below, sequenced in a study of T cell repertoires in cytomegalovirus infection. TCRdb reanalysed the reads using MiXCR and keeps one entry per CDR3 protein. The sample includes over 250,000 distinct CDR3 sequences, 20% to 30% of them seen just once. Sequencing was carried out using PBMCs. These receptors came from a human donor in good health (CMV status not recorded). Some clones in this sample may be carry-over from other donors' samples.

The chain couples TRBV11-2 to TRBJ2-1; D possibly corresponds to TRBD1 (6 bases). The CDR3 length is 16 residues. V lost 4 bases and J lost 0, with 13 bases in between. Germline-derived CDR1 and CDR2 are SGHAT and FQNNGV. CDR3 coding DNA: TGTGCCAGCAGCTCCTTTGGACAGAGCTCCTACAATGAGCAGTTCTTC. Translation: CASSSFGQSSYNEQFF.

V gene TRBV29-1 combines with J gene TRBJ2-7; tentatively, D is TRBD2 (6 bases). Germline V lookup: CDR1 SQVTM, CDR2 ANQGSEA. The CDR3 spans 14 residues. V was pared by 7 bases and J by 0 bases, with 16 bases between. The CDR3 DNA sequence: TGCAGCGCCGGAGGCGGGGCGAGCTCCTACGAGCAGTACTTC. Protein product: CSAGGGASSYEQYF.

This chain joins TRBV11-2 and TRBJ2-5; TRBD2 matches at 7 bases. CDR1 and CDR2 from the germline V gene are SGHAT and FQNNGV. This CDR3 has 13 amino acids. V shed 4 bases, J shed 1 base, and the junction held 0 bases outside the gene matches. CDR3 sequence reads: CASSWTSQETQYF. DNA of the CDR3: TGTGCCAGCAGCTGGACTAGCCAAGAGACCCAGTACTTC.

The V and J genes are TRBV4-1 and TRBJ2-7; TRBD2 agrees at 13 bases. Germline V gene lookup returns CDR1 MGHRA and CDR2 YSYEKL. CDR3 length: 13 amino acids. The junction had 2 bases not matched to a gene; V was cut back by 6 bases and J by 6 bases. This CDR3 is CASSRLAGGEQYV. CDR3 nucleotides: TGCGCCAGCAGTAGACTAGCGGGAGGCGAGCAGTACGTC.

There are a few counts of this clonotype. For the CDR3, the DNA is TGTGCCAGCAGCACGCCTATTAAAGAGCTGTTTTTT. Translation: CASSTPIKELFF. V is TRBV7-9 and J is TRBJ2-2; D call uncertain. This CDR3 comprises 12 residues. The germline gives CDR1 SEHNR, CDR2 FQNEAQ (reference sequence). V dropped 5 bases and J dropped 11 bases, with 12 bases sitting between them.

This clonotype was seen a few times. The V call is TRBV28, the J call TRBJ2-7, with D hard to call. The CDR3 extends over 15 amino acids. CDR1 is MDHEN, CDR2 SYDVKM, per germline. V was shortened by 3 bases and J by 0 bases, with 12 bases between the two germline ends. DNA for the CDR3: TGTGCCAGCAGTTTCGTAAACTGGGACTCCTACGAGCAGTACTTC. Translating gives CASSFVNWDSYEQYF.

At least ten counts were recorded for this clonotype. The chain joins TRBV6-1 to TRBJ1-2, with unresolved D. V was shortened by 1 base and J by 0 bases, with 3 bases between the two germline ends. Germline CDR1 reads MNHNS; CDR2 reads SASEGT. CDR3 size: 13 residues. CDR3 in amino acids: CASSEDPNYGYTF. The CDR3 region has the DNA TGTGCCAGCAGTGAAGACCCTAACTATGGCTACACCTTC.

The chain recombines TRBV29-1 with TRBJ2-7; D is undetermined. The CDR3 runs 13 residues. The germline V gene has CDR1 SQVTM and CDR2 ANQGSEA. Trimming left V 4 bases short and J 1 base short, with 11 bases between. In DNA, the CDR3 is TGCAGCGTTGTTGTGCGGTTGTCCTACGAGCAGTACTTC. Its translation: CSVVVRLSYEQYF.

As concerns this clonotype: The junction shows a germline mismatch at one end, possibly a read error. The chain uses TRBV6-2 or TRBV6-3 and TRBJ2-5, with D possibly being TRBD1 or TRBD2 (5 bases each). Per the germline V gene, CDR1 is MNHEY and CDR2 is SVGEGT. This CDR3 spans 13 amino acids. DNA of the CDR3: TGTGCCAGCAGTCGACAGACCCCGGGGACCGAGTACTTC. It codes for CASSRQTPGTEYF.

Ten or more counts support this clonotype. This rearrangement joins TRBV7-3 to TRBJ2-5, with a possible D match to TRBD2 (7 bases). Trimming removed 1 base from V and 8 bases from J, with 20 bases in between. CDR1 SGHTA and CDR2 FQGTGA come from the germline V gene. This CDR3 has 16 residues. The CDR3 DNA follows: TGTGCCAGCAGCTTAATCGGGGGGCGCGATCTCGAAACCCAGTACTTC. This encodes CASSLIGGRDLETQYF.

This clonotype was counted ten times or more. The chain is built from TRBV7-9 and TRBJ1-6, with TRBD1 as a possible D gene (6 bases). This CDR3 is built from 12 residues. Trimming cost V 7 bases and J 11 bases, with 12 bases left between them. Germline CDR1 and CDR2: SEHNR and FQNEAQ (reference sequence). In nucleotides, the CDR3 is TGTGCCAGCAACGACGCAGGGGCACCCCTCCACTTT. Amino acids: CASNDAGAPLHF.

The rearrangement joins TRBV6-5 to TRBJ2-3; 9 nucleotides line up with TRBD1. This CDR3 comprises 16 residues. Germline trimming cut 2 bases from V and 4 bases from J; bases unmatched to any gene: 7. Germline assignment: CDR1 MNHEY and CDR2 SVGAGI. The CDR3 loop is CASSYPTGGSADTQYF. DNA of the CDR3: TGTGCCAGCAGTTACCCCACAGGGGGCAGCGCAGATACGCAGTATTTT.

A few counts support this clonotype. The gene calls are TRBV24-1 and TRBJ2-7; tentative D call: TRBD1 (5 bases). CDR1 is KGHDR, CDR2 SFDVKD, per germline. The CDR3 length is 14 residues. The V and J ends lost 3 bases and 1 base respectively, with 9 bases between them. The CDR3 sequence is CATSDMDTSYEQYF. The CDR3 DNA follows: TGTGCCACCAGTGATATGGACACATCCTACGAGCAGTACTTC.

This sequence joins TRBV28 and TRBJ1-5, with 7 bases identical to TRBD1. J was trimmed by 6 bases and V by 6 bases; bases with no gene match: 11. Germline V gives CDR1 MDHEN, CDR2 SYDVKM. The CDR3 consists of 15 residues. The CDR3 reads CASSAHAGGSQPQHF. The CDR3 DNA follows: TGTGCCAGCAGCGCCCACGCAGGGGGGAGTCAGCCCCAGCATTTT.

CDR3 in DNA: TGTGCCAGCAGCTCACTCCATGACAGGGTCGGCACAGATACGCAGTATTTT. It translates to CASSSLHDRVGTDTQYF. J is TRBJ2-3 and V is TRBV5-6; 7 positions agree with TRBD1. With V trimmed by 3 bases and J by 1 base, 11 bases remained unmatched. This CDR3 has 17 amino acids. Germline assignment: CDR1 SGHDT and CDR2 YYEEEE.

This clonotype was seen many times. The chain is built from TRBV2 and TRBJ2-1; TRBD1 aligns across 8 bases. This CDR3 comprises 14 residues. Germline V gene sequence: CDR1 SNHLY, CDR2 FYNNEI. V lost 8 bases, J lost 2 bases, and 5 bases stayed unmatched. The CDR3 sequence: CASPGTGPYNEQFF. In nucleotides, the CDR3 is TGTGCCAGCCCCGGGACAGGACCCTACAATGAGCAGTTCTTC.

This clonotype showed up just a few times. This chain uses TRBV28 with TRBJ2-3, with unresolved D. Trimming shortened V by 8 bases and J by 6 bases, and 9 bases separated the two germline ends. Germline assignment: CDR1 MDHEN and CDR2 SYDVKM. The CDR3 runs to 11 residues. The CDR3 coding sequence is TGTGCCAGCTATTTCCGGGATACGCAGTATTTT. This sequence encodes CASYFRDTQYF.

V and J are TRBV7-6 and TRBJ2-7; possibly TRBD1 or TRBD2 for D (5 bases each). Between the trimmed V and J ends, which lost 0 bases and 6 bases, there was a span of 6 bases. Germline V gene sequence: CDR1 SGHVS, CDR2 FNYEAQ. The CDR3 sequence is 12 residues long. The CDR3 protein is CASSLAGTEQYF. The CDR3 DNA follows: TGTGCCAGCAGCTTAGCAGGGACCGAGCAGTACTTC.

This clonotype was recorded a few times. The chain combines TRBV4-1 with TRBJ2-1; 7 bases match TRBD1. V lost 3 bases, J lost 1 base, and 6 bases stayed unmatched. The CDR3 has 16 amino acids. Looked up from germline, CDR1 is MGHRA and CDR2 is YSYEKL. The DNA of the CDR3 is TGCGCCAGCAGCCACTCAGGGGGAGATTCCTACAATGAGCAGTTCTTC. Its protein product is CASSHSGGDSYNEQFF.

Only a few counts were recorded for this clonotype. V is TRBV12-3 or TRBV12-4 and J is TRBJ2-1; 7 bases map to TRBD2. This CDR3 has 15 residues. The V and J ends lost 0 bases and 7 bases, in that order; junction bases with no gene match: 6. The chain's CDR3 is CASSLAGGPWNEQFF. For the CDR3, the DNA is TGTGCCAGCAGTTTAGCGGGAGGGCCTTGGAATGAGCAGTTCTTC.

The sample holds many counts of this clonotype. The genes are TRBV18 and TRBJ2-7, with D hard to call. The length of the CDR3 is 13 residues. V lost 8 bases and J 1 base, leaving 12 bases between the germline ends. The germline gives CDR1 KGHSH, CDR2 LQKENI. For the CDR3, the DNA is TGTGCCAGCAGCCCGCTCACTTCCTACGAGCAGTACTTC. The encoded protein is CASSPLTSYEQYF.

The sample holds a few counts of this clonotype. The V gene is TRBV30, the J gene TRBJ2-7, with unresolved D. Germline V gene data show CDR1 as GTSNPN and CDR2 as SVGIG (reference sequence). Trimming cost V 3 bases and J 2 bases, with 14 bases left between them. There are 14 residues in the CDR3. Here the CDR3 DNA reads TGTGCCTGGAGCCTAAGGCCGGGTCCCTACGAGCAGTACTTC. This encodes CAWSLRPGPYEQYF.

In DNA form, the CDR3 reads TGTGCCAGCAGCGGGATGGACGAAAGCAACTACGAGCAGTACTTC. As protein: CASSGMDESNYEQYF. The rearrangement links TRBV7-9 to TRBJ2-7, with D unclear. This CDR3 is built from 15 residues. The germline V gene encodes CDR1 SEHNR and CDR2 FQNEAQ (reference sequence). Trimming shortened V by 5 bases and J by 3 bases, and 17 bases separated the two germline ends. The entire variable domain, with the rest obtained from reference TRBV7-9 and TRBJ2-7, is as follows: DTGVSQNPRHKITKRGQNVTFRCDPISEHNRLYWYRQTLGQGPEFLTYFQNEAQLEKSRLLSDRFSAERPKGSFSTLEIQRTEQGDSAMYLCASSGMDESNYEQYFGPGTRLTVT.

This clonotype was observed a handful of times. CDR3 residues: CASRWTGSNQPQHF. DNA for the CDR3: TGTGCCAGCAGGTGGACAGGGAGCAATCAGCCCCAGCATTTT. The chain uses TRBV12-3 or TRBV12-4 and TRBJ1-5; 8 bases map to TRBD1. The CDR3 consists of 14 residues. V dropped 6 bases and J dropped 1; count of bases not matched to a gene: 2.

The chain has TRBV12-3 or TRBV12-4 and TRBJ1-5, with 7 positions matching TRBD1. The CDR3 has 15 amino acids. V trimming: 5 bases; J trimming: 2 bases; junction bases outside the gene matches: 6. CDR3 protein: CASSIEGTGNQPQHF. CDR3 sequence (DNA): TGTGCCAGCAGTATCGAAGGGACAGGCAATCAGCCCCAGCATTTT.

This clonotype was seen at least ten times. The genes are TRBV7-8 and TRBJ1-5, with unresolved D. CDR3 size: 15 residues. V was cut by 6 bases and J by 4 bases, with 16 bases left in between. CDR1 SGHVS and CDR2 FQNEAQ come from the germline V gene. In DNA form, the CDR3 reads TGTGCCAGCAGTCTCCTTGGGCGAAATAATCAGCCCCAGCATTTT. Translated, it gives CASSLLGRNNQPQHF.

V and J are TRBV20-1 and TRBJ1-5; the D is unclear. V lost 4 bases and J lost 3, with 16 bases in between. The CDR3 contains 15 residues. Germline V lookup: CDR1 DFQATT, CDR2 SNEGSKA (reference sequence). The CDR3 loop reads CSATSLTRANQPQHF. The CDR3 DNA is TGCAGTGCTACGTCTCTGACCCGGGCCAATCAGCCCCAGCATTTT.

The CDR3 protein is CINHQGNTEAFF. The DNA for the CDR3 is TGCATCAACCACCAGGGGAACACTGAAGCTTTCTTT. The chain couples TRBV20-1 to TRBJ1-1; perhaps TRBD1 as D (5 bases). This CDR3 contains 12 residues. Germline values: CDR1 DFQATT, CDR2 SNEGSKA (reference sequence).

The genes are TRBV28 and TRBJ1-4; no reliable D call. V was clipped by 5 bases and J by 8 bases, with 12 bases between them. There are 13 residues in the CDR3. Germline CDR1 reads MDHEN; CDR2 reads SYDVKM. The CDR3 here is CASSPGSREKLFF. For the CDR3, the DNA is TGTGCCAGCAGTCCGGGATCCCGGGAAAAACTGTTTTTT.

This chain connects TRBV29-1 to TRBJ2-3; D unresolved. CDR1 SQVTM and CDR2 ANQGSEA come from the germline V gene. The CDR3 is 12 residues long. The V end was cut by 3 bases, the J end by 3 bases, with 7 bases between. CDR3 DNA: TGCAGCGTTGACCCGGGTACAGATACGCAGTATTTT. The encoded protein is CSVDPGTDTQYF.